The entry that follows covers one T cell receptor beta chain sequence. Antigen specificity is unknown. Donors gave around 9.3 milliliters of peripheral blood apiece. The data originate from a study of blood T cells in healthy people across ages. As for the study in general: About one barcoded beta molecule per two T cells was captured by template switching.

The use of a sample-barcoded 5' primer and a J-beta primer mix characterized a second PCR of about 7 to 12 cycles. TCRdb analysed the 5' RACE reads with MiXCR anew, one entry per CDR3 protein. The sample lists roughly 2 million distinct CDR3 sequences, about 50% occurring once. Deletions cut 3 bases from V and 4 bases from J, with 9 bases between. CDR1 DFQATT and CDR2 SNEGSKA come from the germline V gene (reference sequence). The CDR3 has 12 amino acids. Points from the study as a whole: Considered underestimates were the diversity estimates obtained from one million T cells.

Sequencing was carried out using blood. The clonotype originates from a woman between 40 and 55 years old in good health. V and J are TRBV20-1 and TRBJ1-2, with unresolved D. This CDR3 reads CSASKGPYGYTF. The CDR3 DNA reads TGCAGTGCTAGTAAGGGTCCCTATGGCTACACCTTC.